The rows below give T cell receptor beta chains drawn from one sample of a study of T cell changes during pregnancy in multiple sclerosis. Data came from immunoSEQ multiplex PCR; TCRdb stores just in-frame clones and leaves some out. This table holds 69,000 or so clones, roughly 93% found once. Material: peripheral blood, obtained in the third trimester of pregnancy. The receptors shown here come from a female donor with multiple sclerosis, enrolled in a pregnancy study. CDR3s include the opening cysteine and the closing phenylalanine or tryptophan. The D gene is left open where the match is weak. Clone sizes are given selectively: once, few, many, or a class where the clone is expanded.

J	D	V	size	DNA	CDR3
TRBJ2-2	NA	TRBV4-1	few	TGCGCCAGCAGCCCCTTTGATGGAGCCGGGGAGCTGTTTTTT	CASSPFDGAGELFF
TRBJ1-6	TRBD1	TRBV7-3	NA	TGTGCCAGCAGCATAACCGGGACAGCCGTTTCACCCCTCCACTTT	CASSITGTAVSPLHF
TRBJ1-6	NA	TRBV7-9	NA	TGTGCCAGCAGCTGGGCAAATTCACCCCTCCACTTT	CASSWANSPLHF
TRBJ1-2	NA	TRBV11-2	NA	TGTGCCAGCAGCTTAGGTACGGGTTCATACGGCTACACCTTC	CASSLGTGSYGYTF
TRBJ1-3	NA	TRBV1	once	TGCACCAGCAGCTCTGGCGGAGCGACAGGTGAAGGAGGAAACACCATATATTTT	CTSSSGGATGEGGNTIYF
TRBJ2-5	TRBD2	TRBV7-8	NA	TGTGCCAGCAGCATCAGAAGCGGGGTCGGGGAGACCCAGTACTTC	CASSIRSGVGETQYF
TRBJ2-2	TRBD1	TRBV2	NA	TGTGCCAGCAGTGTGGGGACAGGAGTTATGGGCGGGGAGCTGTTTTTT	CASSVGTGVMGGELFF
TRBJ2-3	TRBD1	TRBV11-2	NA	TGTGCCAGCAGCCTTACCAGGGGGCGGGTTCCGCAGTATTTT	CASSLTRGRVPQYF
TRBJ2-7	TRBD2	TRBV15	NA	TGTGCCACCAGCGGCCAGGTCGGGGGGGCCAACGAGCAGTACTTC	CATSGQVGGANEQYF
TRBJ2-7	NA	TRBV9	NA	TGTGCCAGCAGCGTGGACAACTACGAGCAGTACTTC	CASSVDNYEQYF
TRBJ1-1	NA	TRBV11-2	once	TGTGCCAGCAGCTTGGGAGGGTGGGGAATGCGGACTGAAGCTTTCTTT	CASSLGGWGMRTEAFF
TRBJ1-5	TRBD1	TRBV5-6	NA	TGTGCCAGCAGCGGGGACAGGGACGGTGGGGCCCAGCATTTT	CASSGDRDGGAQHF
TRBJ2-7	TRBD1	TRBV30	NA	TGTGCCAGTACCGGGACAGGGTCATCGAATATTCCCTACGAGCAGTACTTC	CASTGTGSSNIPYEQYF
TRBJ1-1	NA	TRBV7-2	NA	TGTGCCAGCAGCTTAGGACACCTGATGGCAGCTTTCTTT	CASSLGHLMAAFF
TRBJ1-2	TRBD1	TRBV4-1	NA	TGCGCCAGCAGCCGAAGCGGTTTCCGGGACAGGAACTATGGCTACACCTTC	CASSRSGFRDRNYGYTF
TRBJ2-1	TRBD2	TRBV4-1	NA	TGCGCCAGCAGCCCCGGGCTCCAACTAGCGGGGGAAAATGAGCAGTTCTTC	CASSPGLQLAGENEQFF
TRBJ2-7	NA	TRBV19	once	TGTGCCAGTAGTAGGGCCCGAGGGAGCTCCTACGAGCAGTACTTC	CASSRARGSSYEQYF
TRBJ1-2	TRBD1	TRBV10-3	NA	TGTGCCATCAGTGCCGGACAGGGGTATGGCTACACCTTC	CAISAGQGYGYTF
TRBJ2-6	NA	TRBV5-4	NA	TGTGCCAGCAGCTTGGGGCAGACTGGGGCCAACGTCCTGACTTTC	CASSLGQTGANVLTF
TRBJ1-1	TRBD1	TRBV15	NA	TGTGCCACCAGCAGAGGCGACAGGGCCGCCCTGAACACTGAAGCTTTCTTT	CATSRGDRAALNTEAFF
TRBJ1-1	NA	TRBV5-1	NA	TGCGCCAGCAGCTCGGACAGAATGAACACTGAAGCTTTCTTT	CASSSDRMNTEAFF
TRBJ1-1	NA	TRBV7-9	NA	TGTGCCAGCAGCCGCGGGGCCTCATGGGCTGAAGCTTTCTTT	CASSRGASWAEAFF
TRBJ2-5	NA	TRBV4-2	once	TGTGCCAGCAGCCAAGATACGAGGCAAGAGACCCAGTACTTC	CASSQDTRQETQYF
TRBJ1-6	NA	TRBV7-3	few	TGTGCCAGCAGCTTATCAGGTCCCAATTCACCCCTCCACTTT	CASSLSGPNSPLHF
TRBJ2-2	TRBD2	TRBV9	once	TGTGCCAGCAGCGTAGGACTAGCGGGGGACACCGGGGAGCTGTTTTTT	CASSVGLAGDTGELFF
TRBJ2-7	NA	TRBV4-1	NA	TGCGCCAGCAGCCAAGTATTCCTCTCCTACGAGCAGTACTTC	CASSQVFLSYEQYF
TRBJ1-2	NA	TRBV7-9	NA	TGTGCCAGCAGCGCGTACCGGGGGGACTATGGCTACACCTTC	CASSAYRGDYGYTF
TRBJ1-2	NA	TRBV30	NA	TGTGCCTGGAGTATCCCCCTTCTCTATGGCTACACCTTC	CAWSIPLLYGYTF
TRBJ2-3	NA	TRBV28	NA	TGTGCCAGCAGCTACGCGCGAAATACGCAGTATTTT	CASSYARNTQYF
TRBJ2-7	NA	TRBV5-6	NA	TGTGCCAGCAGCTTGGGACACAATCGCTACGAGCAGTACTTC	CASSLGHNRYEQYF
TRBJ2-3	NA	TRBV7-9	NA	TGTGCCAGCAGCTTAGGTGGCGGGACCAACACAGATACGCAGTATTTT	CASSLGGGTNTDTQYF
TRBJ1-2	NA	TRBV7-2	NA	TGTGCCAGCAGCTTAACAGGCAATGAGTATGGCTACACCTTC	CASSLTGNEYGYTF
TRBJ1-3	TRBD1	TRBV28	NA	TGTGCCAGCAGCCCAAATCCCGGGACAGTCTCTGGAAACACCATATATTTT	CASSPNPGTVSGNTIYF
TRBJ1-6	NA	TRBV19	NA	TGTGCCAGTAGTATGGGCCGGAAGCGGGGCGGCTCCTATAATTCACCCCTCCACTTT	CASSMGRKRGGSYNSPLHF
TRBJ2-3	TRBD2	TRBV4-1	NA	TGCGCCAGCAGCCAAATCCTCCTGGGGCGGGGGAGCACAGATACGCAGTATTTT	CASSQILLGRGSTDTQYF
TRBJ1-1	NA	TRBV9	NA	TGTGCCAGCAGCGTAGTCCCTGTGAGCACTGAAGCTTTCTTT	CASSVVPVSTEAFF
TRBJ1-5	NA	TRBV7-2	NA	TGTGCCAGCAGTTCCTACCGACAGAGCAATCAGCCCCAGCATTTT	CASSSYRQSNQPQHF
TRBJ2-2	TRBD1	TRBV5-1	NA	TGCGCCAGCAGCTCCCGGACAGGGAATACCGGGGAGCTGTTTTTT	CASSSRTGNTGELFF
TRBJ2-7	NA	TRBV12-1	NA	TGTGCCAGCAGCTTAACCGACAGGGGGCCCCTCGAGCAGTACTTC	CASSLTDRGPLEQYF
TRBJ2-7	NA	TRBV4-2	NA	TGTGCCAGCAGCCAAGATCACAGCCGAGCCTACGAGCAGTACTTC	CASSQDHSRAYEQYF